Listed below are T cell receptor beta chains from one sample, sequenced in a study of T cell clonotyping in hematopoietic cell transplantation. Using immunoSEQ multiplex PCR, the repertoire was profiled, and TCRdb retains in-frame clones only, with some absent. The data contain 15,000 to 20,000 clones, about 80% of them singletons. The starting material was peripheral blood mononuclear cells, obtained before stem cell transplant. These TCRs come from a man between 60 and 75 years old with acute myeloid leukemia. Some clones in this sample may be carry-over from other donors' samples. Both conserved end residues are part of each CDR3. Clone size is shown for a subset of rows, as once, few, many or a class of expanded clone.

j_gene,abundance,len,v_gene,CDR3aa
TRBJ2-3,once,17,TRBV9,CASSRRSGGPGTDTQYF
TRBJ2-7,-,15,TRBV7-9,CASSLGGTGFYEQYF
TRBJ1-2,-,15,TRBV4-3,CASSQDLDGVYGYTF
TRBJ1-2,-,12,TRBV30,CAWSPPMTGHTF
TRBJ1-2,-,15,TRBV6-1,CASSEVLGPDYGYTF
TRBJ2-6,-,19,TRBV12-5,CASGPRRGNPLSGANVLTF
TRBJ1-1,-,14,TRBV4-3,CASSPTWGGAEAFF
TRBJ1-5,-,13,TRBV18,CASSPDGYQPQHF
TRBJ2-1,-,13,TRBV7-8,CASSLRGVNEQFF
TRBJ2-5,-,16,TRBV5-1,CASSLVTSGGQETQYF
TRBJ1-1,-,14,TRBV5-1,CASSPVAENTEAFF
TRBJ2-7,-,14,TRBV9,CASSVTGGLGEQYF
TRBJ1-3,-,15,TRBV6-5,CASSYSGFSGNTIYF
TRBJ1-6,once,14,TRBV2,CASRGQGANSPLHF
TRBJ2-7,-,14,TRBV30,CACPGSGGSYEQYF
TRBJ1-2,-,14,TRBV19,CASSITVGNYGYTF
TRBJ2-5,-,17,TRBV4-2,CASSQGASTSGGETQYF
TRBJ2-7,-,15,TRBV5-8,CASSLARDPSYEQYF
TRBJ1-1,-,13,TRBV6-6,CASTLEVSTEAFF
TRBJ2-7,-,14,TRBV19,CASSTGPSVYEQYF
TRBJ2-1,once,14,TRBV7-2,CASSTRQVSNEQFF
TRBJ1-2,-,13,TRBV6-1,CASSEFGQVGYTF
TRBJ2-5,few,14,TRBV5-1,CASSPRGQSETQYF
TRBJ1-6,once,14,TRBV5-6,CASSLQGFGSPLHF
TRBJ2-3,-,17,TRBV4-1,CASTKGSGGEVGDTQYF
TRBJ1-1,-,14,TRBV6-6,CASSPRGAHTEAFF
TRBJ1-5,-,17,TRBV7-2,CASSPESGTPFDQPQHF
TRBJ1-2,-,14,TRBV5-1,CASSLTSDVYGYTF
TRBJ1-6,-,15,TRBV5-1,CASSLFGEGNSPLHF
TRBJ2-3,-,12,TRBV5-5,CASSLDTDTQYF
TRBJ1-2,-,14,TRBV28,CASRPDRDYYGYTF
TRBJ1-4,medium-sized,16,TRBV2,CASKRSKGAWNEKLFF
TRBJ2-7,-,14,TRBV7-2,CASSLSAGSYEQYF
TRBJ2-7,-,14,TRBV7-2,CASSRRQEGVEQYF
TRBJ2-3,-,10,TRBV20-1,CSGRTNTQYF
TRBJ2-5,-,10,TRBV20-1,CSASQETQYF
TRBJ2-1,-,15,TRBV30,CAWSEVPGYSNEQFF
TRBJ2-7,-,14,TRBV10-3,CAISESGRPYEQYF
TRBJ1-5,few,16,TRBV2,CASSPSLGQDNQPQHF
TRBJ1-2,-,13,TRBV6-5,CASRRRGDYGYTF
TRBJ1-2,-,12,TRBV30,CAWSTGRYGYTF
TRBJ2-5,-,16,TRBV27,CASSPEGGPNQETQYF